Listed below are T cell receptor beta chains from one sample, sequenced in a study of CD8 T cells in Susac syndrome. TCRdb recomputed calls from the immunoSEQ multiplex PCR reads with MiXCR, one row per CDR3 protein. The table records about 19,000 distinct CDR3 sequences, around 95% of them present only once. The sample consisted of CD8+ T cells from PBMCs. These TCRs come from a human donor in good health. Each CDR3 is given with its conserved first and last residue. The order of the fields is D gene, V gene, clone size, J gene, CDR3 protein, CDR3 DNA. The D gene is left open where the match is weak. Expanded clones are given a class, and other clones once, few, many or no size at all.

>NA|TRBV27|NA|TRBJ2-7
CASSLASPAHEQYF
TGTGCCAGCAGTTTAGCTAGTCCCGCCCACGAGCAGTACTTC
>TRBD2|TRBV3-1|NA|TRBJ2-1
CASSQDGSGRGQFF
TGTGCCAGCAGCCAAGATGGAAGCGGGAGAGGCCAGTTCTTC
>TRBD1|TRBV28|NA|TRBJ2-5
CASSTQQGERFQETQYF
TGTGCCAGCAGTACCCAACAGGGGGAGAGGTTCCAAGAGACCCAGTACTTC
>NA|TRBV7-3|NA|TRBJ2-2
CASSLYPGAWTGELFF
TGTGCCAGCAGCTTATATCCGGGGGCATGGACCGGGGAGCTGTTTTTT
>NA|TRBV7-9|NA|TRBJ2-2
CASSKTGELFF
TGTGCCAGCAGCAAAACCGGGGAGCTGTTTTTT
>NA|TRBV28|NA|TRBJ2-3
CASSPQGQGTDTQYF
TGTGCCAGCAGCCCCCAGGGGCAGGGCACAGATACGCAGTATTTT
>NA|TRBV28|NA|TRBJ1-1
CASRGYRKRTEAFF
TGTGCCAGCAGGGGGTACAGGAAGCGGACTGAAGCTTTCTTT
>TRBD2|TRBV6-5|NA|TRBJ2-1
CASSYSFLFQLANNEQFF
TGTGCCAGCAGTTACTCGTTTTTGTTTCAACTAGCGAACAATGAGCAGTTCTTC
>TRBD2|TRBV29-1|NA|TRBJ2-1
CSVEGLAARSYNEQFF
TGCAGCGTTGAAGGGCTAGCGGCCCGCTCCTACAATGAGCAGTTCTTC
>NA|TRBV27|NA|TRBJ2-2
CASSSLYGIDGGAGDKSGELFF
TGTGCCAGCAGTTCCCTATATGGTATAGATGGTGGGGCTGGAGATAAGTCCGGGGAGCTGTTTTTT
>TRBD2|TRBV12-3/TRBV12-4|NA|TRBJ2-3
CASSSSGTSGSAWVTDTQYF
TGTGCCAGCAGTTCATCCGGGACTAGCGGGAGCGCGTGGGTCACAGATACGCAGTATTTT
>NA|TRBV27|NA|TRBJ1-5
CASRVGENNQPQHF
TGTGCCAGCAGGGTTGGAGAGAACAATCAGCCCCAGCATTTT
>NA|TRBV15|NA|TRBJ2-1
CATSRDKLREWNEQFF
TGTGCCACCAGCAGAGACAAATTGAGGGAGTGGAATGAGCAGTTCTTC
>NA|TRBV2|NA|TRBJ2-7
CASSEEVRSYEQYF
TGTGCCAGCAGTGAAGAGGTCCGCTCCTACGAGCAGTACTTC
>TRBD2|TRBV10-3|once|TRBJ2-1
CAIGLAESSYNEQFF
TGTGCCATAGGACTAGCGGAGAGCTCCTACAATGAGCAGTTCTTC
>TRBD2|TRBV27|NA|TRBJ2-3
CASSVLAGGTDTQYF
TGTGCCAGCAGCGTCTTAGCGGGAGGGACAGATACGCAGTATTTT
>TRBD2|TRBV9|NA|TRBJ2-1
CASSAGLAESSWFF
TGTGCCAGCAGCGCAGGACTAGCGGAGTCTTCGTGGTTCTTC
>NA|TRBV27|NA|TRBJ2-1
CASSYIADNYNEQFF
TGTGCCAGCAGTTATATAGCGGACAACTACAATGAGCAGTTCTTC
>NA|TRBV20-1|NA|TRBJ2-7
CSARDTGRDVEQYF
TGCAGTGCTAGAGATACCGGGAGAGATGTCGAGCAGTACTTC
>TRBD2|TRBV7-9|NA|TRBJ2-1
CASSWTSGRIHEQFF
TGTGCCAGCAGCTGGACTAGCGGGAGAATTCATGAGCAGTTCTTC
>TRBD1|TRBV4-1|NA|TRBJ2-5
CASSQEMDRDETQYF
TGCGCCAGCAGCCAAGAGATGGACAGGGACGAGACCCAGTACTTC
>NA|TRBV19|NA|TRBJ2-1
CASTLTGTNSYNEQFF
TGTGCCAGCACACTGACGGGCACGAACTCCTACAATGAGCAGTTCTTC
>NA|TRBV7-9|NA|TRBJ1-2
CASSLAQGANYGYTF
TGTGCCAGCAGCTTAGCACAGGGAGCTAACTATGGCTACACCTTC
>NA|TRBV20-1|once|TRBJ1-5
CSARRENQPQHF
TGCAGTGCTAGAAGAGAGAATCAGCCCCAGCATTTT
>NA|TRBV28|NA|TRBJ1-2
CASKMVGLFGYTF
TGTGCCAGCAAAATGGTCGGCCTTTTTGGCTACACCTTC
>TRBD1|TRBV2|NA|TRBJ2-1
CASWDRGNEQFF
TGTGCCAGCTGGGACAGGGGTAATGAGCAGTTCTTC
>TRBD2|TRBV7-2|NA|TRBJ2-6
CASSRTSGGEGANVLTF
TGTGCCAGCAGCCGGACTAGCGGTGGAGAGGGGGCCAACGTCCTGACTTTC
>NA|TRBV19|NA|TRBJ2-7
CASSIQLTDYEQYF
TGTGCCAGTAGTATCCAACTCACAGACTACGAGCAGTACTTC
>NA|TRBV28|NA|TRBJ2-7
CASLPEGHYEQYF
TGTGCCAGCCTACCTGAGGGCCACTACGAGCAGTACTTC
>NA|TRBV12-3/TRBV12-4|NA|TRBJ2-1
CASSLAFNEQFF
TGTGCCAGCAGTTTAGCCTTCAATGAGCAGTTCTTC
>TRBD1|TRBV11-2|NA|TRBJ2-1
CASSLADRESNEQFF
TGTGCCAGCAGCTTAGCCGACAGGGAATCGAATGAGCAGTTCTTC
>TRBD1|TRBV18|once|TRBJ2-3
CASSPTGQVATDTQYF
TGTGCCAGCTCACCAACCGGACAGGTTGCGACAGATACGCAGTATTTT
>TRBD1|TRBV7-8|NA|TRBJ2-1
CASSIPQGAYNEQFF
TGTGCCAGCAGTATCCCACAGGGGGCATACAATGAGCAGTTCTTC
>TRBD2|TRBV29-1|few|TRBJ2-7
CSVLPGGNEQYF
TGCAGCGTCCTGCCGGGAGGCAACGAGCAGTACTTC
>TRBD2|TRBV6-5|NA|TRBJ2-1
CASSYSRVAGGPENEQFF
TGTGCCAGCAGTTACTCGAGAGTAGCGGGGGGCCCAGAGAATGAGCAGTTCTTC
>NA|TRBV28|once|TRBJ2-5
CASSPGPTQYF
TGTGCCAGCAGCCCTGGTCCGACTCAGTACTTC
>NA|TRBV6-5|NA|TRBJ2-5
CASSYGETQYF
TGTGCCAGCAGTTACGGGGAGACCCAGTACTTC
>TRBD1|TRBV7-9|NA|TRBJ1-2
CASSLLGQGDGYTF
TGTGCCAGCAGCTTACTGGGACAGGGCGATGGCTACACCTTC
>TRBD2|TRBV27|once|TRBJ2-7
CASSLLAGEVYEQYF
TGTGCCAGCAGTTTACTAGCGGGAGAGGTCTACGAGCAGTACTTC
>NA|TRBV28|NA|TRBJ2-1
CASSWSGSYNEQFF
TGTGCCAGCAGTTGGAGCGGCTCCTACAATGAGCAGTTCTTC
>TRBD1|TRBV19|NA|TRBJ1-2
CASSPSTGENYGYTF
TGTGCCAGTAGTCCTTCGACAGGGGAGAATTATGGCTACACCTTC
>NA|TRBV4-3|NA|TRBJ1-1
CASSQDWEDTEAFF
TGCGCCAGCAGCCAAGATTGGGAGGACACTGAAGCTTTCTTT
>TRBD1|TRBV27|once|TRBJ2-1
CASSLGQVVHNEQFF
TGTGCCAGCAGTCTTGGACAGGTCGTACACAATGAGCAGTTCTTC
>NA|TRBV15|NA|TRBJ1-1
CATSRLNTEAFF
TGTGCCACCAGCAGACTTAACACTGAAGCTTTCTTT
>TRBD1|TRBV7-8|NA|TRBJ2-3
CASSSEIVGDRGTDTQYF
TGTGCCAGCAGCTCCGAGATCGTAGGGGACAGGGGTACAGATACGCAGTATTTT
>TRBD1|TRBV7-9|NA|TRBJ2-5
CASSWDRGQETQYF
TGTGCCAGCAGCTGGGACAGGGGACAAGAGACCCAGTACTTC
>NA|TRBV4-1|once|TRBJ2-3
CASSQLATSTDTQYF
TGCGCCAGCAGCCAGCTAGCGACGAGCACAGATACGCAGTATTTT
>NA|TRBV3-1|NA|TRBJ2-1
CASSQDLGTVYNEQFF
TGTGCCAGCAGCCAAGATCTCGGAACCGTTTACAATGAGCAGTTCTTC
>NA|TRBV5-1|NA|TRBJ2-1
CASSLYQSLNNEQFF
TGCGCCAGCAGCTTGTATCAATCACTGAACAATGAGCAGTTCTTC
>NA|TRBV5-1|NA|TRBJ2-7
CASSLETAYEQYF
TGCGCCAGCAGCTTGGAGACGGCTTACGAGCAGTACTTC
>NA|TRBV13|NA|TRBJ2-2
CASSWNGGSVTGELFF
TGTGCCAGCAGTTGGAACGGCGGATCAGTCACCGGGGAGCTGTTTTTT
>NA|TRBV29-1|NA|TRBJ2-7
CSVEDHNSVGPYEQYF
TGCAGCGTTGAAGATCACAATAGCGTGGGCCCCTACGAGCAGTACTTC
>NA|TRBV5-1|NA|TRBJ2-1
CASSLGGERPEQFF
TGCGCCAGCAGCCTCGGGGGTGAAAGGCCTGAGCAGTTCTTC
>NA|TRBV29-1|NA|TRBJ2-7
CSALGGDTYEQYF
TGCAGCGCTCTAGGGGGAGATACCTACGAGCAGTACTTC
>NA|TRBV2|NA|TRBJ1-5
CASRKDYSNQPQHF
TGTGCCAGCAGAAAGGACTATAGCAATCAGCCCCAGCATTTT
>TRBD1|TRBV29-1|NA|TRBJ2-7
CSVEDRDRVNNEQYF
TGCAGCGTTGAAGATCGGGACAGGGTTAACAACGAGCAGTACTTC
>TRBD2|TRBV5-5|NA|TRBJ2-1
CASRTSGSGYEQFF
TGTGCCAGCCGTACTAGCGGGAGTGGGTATGAGCAGTTCTTC
>NA|TRBV5-1|NA|TRBJ2-7
CASSLAGQKIYEQYF
TGCGCCAGCAGCTTGGCCGGGCAGAAGATCTACGAGCAGTACTTC
>NA|TRBV5-4|NA|TRBJ2-7
CASSSLDRNSYEQYF
TGTGCCAGCAGCTCCTTGGACCGAAACTCCTACGAGCAGTACTTC
>NA|TRBV3-1|NA|TRBJ1-2
CASSQGRQALRGYGYTF
TGTGCCAGCAGCCAAGGTCGTCAGGCACTAAGAGGCTATGGCTACACCTTC